A selection of T cell receptor beta chains follows, all from one sample in a study of T cell repertoires in cytomegalovirus infection. Via MiXCR, TCRdb re-called the reads, giving one row per CDR3 protein. The sample lists some 940,000 distinct CDR3 sequences, around 30% occurring once. These receptors are not linked to any known antigen. The material was cultured CD8+ T cells from PBMCs, obtained from culture after CMV antigen stimulation. The receptors come from a human donor in good health (CMV status not recorded). Some clones in this sample may be carry-over from other donors' samples. Both conserved end residues are part of each CDR3. The order of the fields is J gene, D gene, V gene, clone size, CDR3 protein, CDR3 DNA. A D gene is named only where the DNA matches it firmly. Size tells how often a clone was seen (once, few, many) or the class of an expanded clone, and some rows leave it out.

j_gene: TRBJ1-2; d_gene: .; v_gene: TRBV12-5; abundance: .; CDR3aa: CASGLVAPNYGYTF; CDR3nt: TGTGCTAGTGGTTTGGTAGCCCCTAACTATGGCTACACCTTC
j_gene: TRBJ2-3; d_gene: TRBD1; v_gene: TRBV27; abundance: few; CDR3aa: CASSFGATGGTQYF; CDR3nt: TGTGCCAGCAGTTTCGGGGCGACAGGGGGTACGCAGTATTTT
j_gene: TRBJ2-3; d_gene: .; v_gene: TRBV6-1; abundance: many; CDR3aa: CASSEEGHSLVTDTQYF; CDR3nt: TGTGCCAGCAGTGAAGAGGGACACAGCTTAGTCACAGATACGCAGTATTTT
j_gene: TRBJ2-5; d_gene: .; v_gene: TRBV7-2; abundance: many; CDR3aa: CASSLNGGSLQETQYF; CDR3nt: TGTGCCAGCAGCTTAAACGGGGGCTCTCTCCAAGAGACCCAGTACTTC
j_gene: TRBJ2-7; d_gene: .; v_gene: TRBV27; abundance: few; CDR3aa: CASSSSLRGGGYEQYF; CDR3nt: TGTGCCAGCAGTTCTTCCTTGAGGGGGGGCGGGTACGAGCAGTACTTC
j_gene: TRBJ2-1; d_gene: TRBD2; v_gene: TRBV19; abundance: few; CDR3aa: CASSIDGGVYNEQFF; CDR3nt: TGTGCCAGTAGTATAGACGGGGGGGTTTACAATGAGCAGTTCTTC
j_gene: TRBJ1-5; d_gene: .; v_gene: TRBV12-3/TRBV12-4; abundance: many; CDR3aa: CASSSFRDDQPQHF; CDR3nt: TGTGCCAGCAGTTCATTCCGGGACGATCAGCCCCAGCATTTT
j_gene: TRBJ2-4; d_gene: .; v_gene: TRBV5-4; abundance: .; CDR3aa: CASSFSLAKNIQYF; CDR3nt: TGTGCCAGCAGTTTTAGTCTGGCCAAAAACATTCAGTACTTC
j_gene: TRBJ2-1; d_gene: .; v_gene: TRBV4-2; abundance: .; CDR3aa: CASSQEGTPTEFF; CDR3nt: TGTGCCAGCAGCCAAGAGGGGACACCCACAGAGTTCTTC
j_gene: TRBJ1-5; d_gene: .; v_gene: TRBV12-3/TRBV12-4; abundance: few; CDR3aa: CASRSSFTGENGNQPQHF; CDR3nt: TGTGCCAGCAGATCCTCTTTCACCGGGGAGAATGGCAATCAGCCCCAGCATTTT
j_gene: TRBJ2-6; d_gene: .; v_gene: TRBV7-9; abundance: .; CDR3aa: CASSLIFRDTFSGANVLTF; CDR3nt: TGTGCCAGCAGCTTAATTTTCAGGGATACCTTCTCTGGGGCCAACGTCCTGACTTTC
j_gene: TRBJ2-7; d_gene: .; v_gene: TRBV19; abundance: .; CDR3aa: CASRPASGGTYEQYF; CDR3nt: TGTGCCAGTAGGCCCGCCTCAGGCGGAACCTACGAGCAGTACTTC
j_gene: TRBJ2-3; d_gene: .; v_gene: TRBV2; abundance: .; CDR3aa: CASSEAEGLGTDTQYF; CDR3nt: TGTGCCAGCAGTGAAGCAGAGGGCCTTGGCACAGATACGCAGTATTTT
j_gene: TRBJ1-1; d_gene: .; v_gene: TRBV10-3; abundance: .; CDR3aa: CAISGGEGPEAFF; CDR3nt: TGTGCCATCAGTGGAGGTGAGGGCCCTGAAGCTTTCTTT
j_gene: TRBJ2-3; d_gene: TRBD2; v_gene: TRBV11-3; abundance: .; CDR3aa: CASSLSLAGAGTDTQYF; CDR3nt: TGTGCCAGCAGCTTAAGTCTAGCGGGGGCGGGCACAGATACGCAGTATTTT
j_gene: TRBJ1-2; d_gene: TRBD1; v_gene: TRBV27; abundance: few; CDR3aa: CASSTSRQGAGGYTF; CDR3nt: TGTGCCAGCAGTACCTCCCGACAGGGGGCCGGGGGCTACACCTTC
j_gene: TRBJ2-5; d_gene: .; v_gene: TRBV11-1; abundance: few; CDR3aa: CASSRVALGGALETQYF; CDR3nt: TGTGCCAGCAGCAGGGTCGCTTTGGGGGGAGCCTTGGAGACCCAGTACTTC
j_gene: TRBJ1-1; d_gene: TRBD1; v_gene: TRBV5-1; abundance: .; CDR3aa: CASSFWGQGANTEAFF; CDR3nt: TGCGCCAGCAGCTTCTGGGGACAGGGGGCGAACACTGAAGCTTTCTTT
j_gene: TRBJ2-7; d_gene: .; v_gene: TRBV7-9; abundance: few; CDR3aa: CASSLYPSGDYEQYF; CDR3nt: TGTGCCAGCAGCCTCTACCCCAGTGGGGACTACGAGCAGTACTTC
j_gene: TRBJ2-1; d_gene: TRBD2; v_gene: TRBV9; abundance: .; CDR3aa: CASSDSPGTTSNEQFF; CDR3nt: TGTGCCAGCAGCGACTCCCCCGGGACTACTAGCAATGAGCAGTTCTTC
j_gene: TRBJ1-5; d_gene: TRBD1; v_gene: TRBV7-8; abundance: .; CDR3aa: CASSLSRGLGQPQHF; CDR3nt: TGTGCCAGCAGCTTAAGTAGGGGGCTGGGTCAGCCCCAGCATTTT
j_gene: TRBJ2-6; d_gene: .; v_gene: TRBV5-4; abundance: few; CDR3aa: CASSLTANVLTF; CDR3nt: TGTGCCAGCAGCTTGACCGCCAACGTCCTGACTTTC
j_gene: TRBJ1-1; d_gene: .; v_gene: TRBV6-2/TRBV6-3; abundance: .; CDR3aa: CAGSGDTEAFF; CDR3nt: TGTGCCGGTTCGGGGGACACTGAAGCTTTCTTT
j_gene: TRBJ1-3; d_gene: TRBD1; v_gene: TRBV7-6; abundance: many; CDR3aa: CASSHRGSGNTIYF; CDR3nt: TGTGCCAGCAGCCACAGGGGGTCTGGAAACACCATATATTTT
j_gene: TRBJ2-5; d_gene: TRBD1; v_gene: TRBV5-8; abundance: .; CDR3aa: CARQRTGEGQETQYF; CDR3nt: TGTGCCAGACAAAGGACAGGCGAGGGGCAAGAGACCCAGTACTTC
j_gene: TRBJ2-7; d_gene: .; v_gene: TRBV7-9; abundance: many; CDR3aa: CASTGGSHEQYF; CDR3nt: TGTGCCAGCACTGGGGGGTCCCACGAGCAGTACTTC
j_gene: TRBJ2-3; d_gene: .; v_gene: TRBV27; abundance: few; CDR3aa: CASSFIVGTDTQYF; CDR3nt: TGTGCCAGCAGTTTCATCGTGGGTACAGATACGCAGTATTTT
j_gene: TRBJ2-1; d_gene: TRBD1; v_gene: TRBV7-6; abundance: .; CDR3aa: CASSFGTGELIWYNEQFF; CDR3nt: TGTGCCAGCAGCTTCGGGACAGGGGAATTGATCTGGTACAATGAGCAGTTCTTC
j_gene: TRBJ2-3; d_gene: .; v_gene: TRBV5-5; abundance: .; CDR3aa: CASSLPAGEWDRDTQYF; CDR3nt: TGTGCCAGCAGCTTACCAGCGGGGGAGTGGGACAGAGATACGCAGTATTTT
j_gene: TRBJ2-5; d_gene: TRBD1; v_gene: TRBV18; abundance: .; CDR3aa: CASLGQGAMETQYF; CDR3nt: TGTGCCTCCCTGGGACAGGGCGCAATGGAGACCCAGTACTTC
j_gene: TRBJ2-2; d_gene: .; v_gene: TRBV24-1; abundance: .; CDR3aa: CATSDLQSGNTGELFF; CDR3nt: TGTGCCACCAGTGATTTGCAATCAGGGAACACCGGGGAGCTGTTTTTT
j_gene: TRBJ1-6; d_gene: .; v_gene: TRBV7-6; abundance: few; CDR3aa: CASSPGDRRSSPLHF; CDR3nt: TGTGCCAGCAGCCCAGGGGATAGAAGGAGTTCACCCCTCCACTTT
j_gene: TRBJ2-7; d_gene: .; v_gene: TRBV6-5; abundance: many; CDR3aa: CASMRGSSYEQYF; CDR3nt: TGTGCCAGCATGCGTGGGAGCTCCTACGAGCAGTACTTC
j_gene: TRBJ2-3; d_gene: TRBD2; v_gene: TRBV28; abundance: many; CDR3aa: CASSFSGVTDTQYF; CDR3nt: TGTGCCAGCAGCTTTAGCGGGGTGACAGATACGCAGTATTTT
j_gene: TRBJ2-1; d_gene: TRBD2; v_gene: TRBV11-2; abundance: .; CDR3aa: CASSLVGAGGYNEQFF; CDR3nt: TGTGCCAGCAGCTTAGTAGGAGCGGGGGGCTACAATGAGCAGTTCTTC
j_gene: TRBJ1-1; d_gene: .; v_gene: TRBV7-9; abundance: many; CDR3aa: CASSLGGGTNTEAFF; CDR3nt: TGTGCCAGCAGCTTAGGAGGCGGAACCAACACTGAAGCTTTCTTT
j_gene: TRBJ2-3; d_gene: .; v_gene: TRBV7-2; abundance: few; CDR3aa: CASSLADEFGDTQYF; CDR3nt: TGTGCCAGCAGCTTGGCAGACGAGTTCGGAGATACGCAGTATTTT
j_gene: TRBJ2-1; d_gene: .; v_gene: TRBV20-1; abundance: .; CDR3aa: CSVVGTSVLLEQFF; CDR3nt: TGCAGTGTTGTAGGGACATCCGTTTTGTTAGAGCAGTTCTTC
j_gene: TRBJ2-5; d_gene: .; v_gene: TRBV7-7; abundance: .; CDR3aa: CASSAIRGEETQYF; CDR3nt: TGTGCTAGCAGCGCGATCAGGGGAGAAGAGACCCAGTACTTC
j_gene: TRBJ1-5; d_gene: .; v_gene: TRBV6-1; abundance: .; CDR3aa: CAVLTDIYSNQPQHF; CDR3nt: TGTGCCGTCCTGACGGACATCTATAGCAATCAGCCCCAGCATTTT
j_gene: TRBJ2-5; d_gene: .; v_gene: TRBV24-1; abundance: .; CDR3aa: CATSDFSPIAELETQYF; CDR3nt: TGTGCCACCAGTGATTTCTCCCCAATAGCGGAGTTAGAGACCCAGTACTTC
j_gene: TRBJ2-1; d_gene: TRBD1; v_gene: TRBV4-1; abundance: .; CDR3aa: CASSHSPGQGTVEQFF; CDR3nt: TGCGCCAGCAGCCACTCCCCGGGACAGGGAACGGTTGAGCAGTTCTTC
j_gene: TRBJ1-1; d_gene: .; v_gene: TRBV2; abundance: .; CDR3aa: CASSEAGKYTEAFF; CDR3nt: TGTGCCAGCAGTGAAGCAGGCAAATACACTGAAGCTTTCTTT
j_gene: TRBJ1-2; d_gene: .; v_gene: TRBV4-1; abundance: few; CDR3aa: CASSQEHRTGGNGYTF; CDR3nt: TGCGCCAGCAGCCAAGAACACCGAACGGGGGGTAATGGCTACACCTTC
j_gene: TRBJ2-1; d_gene: TRBD2; v_gene: TRBV6-5; abundance: few; CDR3aa: CASSIDSGEQFF; CDR3nt: TGTGCCAGCAGTATTGATAGCGGGGAGCAGTTCTTC
j_gene: TRBJ2-3; d_gene: .; v_gene: TRBV12-3/TRBV12-4; abundance: .; CDR3aa: CASSLGPLSPDTQYF; CDR3nt: TGTGCCAGCAGTTTAGGGCCCCTATCCCCAGATACGCAGTATTTT
j_gene: TRBJ2-3; d_gene: TRBD2; v_gene: TRBV28; abundance: few; CDR3aa: CASSLTSGGSTDTQYF; CDR3nt: TGTGCCAGCAGTCTCACCAGCGGGGGGAGCACAGATACGCAGTATTTT
j_gene: TRBJ2-1; d_gene: .; v_gene: TRBV14; abundance: few; CDR3aa: CASSQMASATYNEQFF; CDR3nt: TGTGCCAGCAGCCAGATGGCCTCCGCGACCTACAATGAGCAGTTCTTC
j_gene: TRBJ1-2; d_gene: .; v_gene: TRBV3-1; abundance: few; CDR3aa: CASSQDGPLYGYTF; CDR3nt: TGTGCCAGCAGCCAAGATGGACCGCTCTATGGCTACACCTTC
j_gene: TRBJ2-2; d_gene: TRBD1; v_gene: TRBV5-6; abundance: .; CDR3aa: CASSFRDRGSAGELFF; CDR3nt: TGTGCCAGCAGCTTCAGGGACAGGGGGTCGGCCGGGGAGCTGTTTTTT
j_gene: TRBJ1-5; d_gene: .; v_gene: TRBV29-1; abundance: .; CDR3aa: CSVADSPNQPQHF; CDR3nt: TGCAGCGTAGCTGACAGTCCCAATCAGCCCCAGCATTTT
j_gene: TRBJ1-1; d_gene: TRBD1; v_gene: TRBV4-3; abundance: few; CDR3aa: CASSQDWMGTAKNTEAFF; CDR3nt: TGCGCCAGCAGCCAAGATTGGATGGGGACAGCGAAGAACACTGAAGCTTTCTTT
j_gene: TRBJ1-5; d_gene: .; v_gene: TRBV6-6; abundance: .; CDR3aa: CASSPIQAHQPQHF; CDR3nt: TGTGCCAGCAGCCCCATTCAGGCCCATCAGCCCCAGCATTTT
j_gene: TRBJ1-1; d_gene: .; v_gene: TRBV7-6; abundance: many; CDR3aa: CASSERLNTEAFF; CDR3nt: TGTGCCAGCAGCGAGAGATTGAACACTGAAGCTTTCTTT